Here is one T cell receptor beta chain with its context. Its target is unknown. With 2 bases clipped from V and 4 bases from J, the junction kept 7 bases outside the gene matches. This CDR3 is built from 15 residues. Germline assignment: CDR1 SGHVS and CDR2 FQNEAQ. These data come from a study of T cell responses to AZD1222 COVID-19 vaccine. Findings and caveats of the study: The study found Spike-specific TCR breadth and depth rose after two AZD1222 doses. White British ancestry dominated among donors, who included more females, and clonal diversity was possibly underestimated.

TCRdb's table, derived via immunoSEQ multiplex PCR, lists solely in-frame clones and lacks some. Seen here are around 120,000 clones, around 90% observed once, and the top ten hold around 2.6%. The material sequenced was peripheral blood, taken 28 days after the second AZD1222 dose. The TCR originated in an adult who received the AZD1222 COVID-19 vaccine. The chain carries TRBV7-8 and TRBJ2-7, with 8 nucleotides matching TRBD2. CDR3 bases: TGTGCCAGCAGCTTAAGAACTAGCGGATCATACGAGCAGTACTTC. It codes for CASSLRTSGSYEQYF. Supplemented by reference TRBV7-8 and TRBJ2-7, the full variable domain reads GAGVSQSPRYKVAKRGQDVALRCDPISGHVSLFWYQQALGQGPEFLTYFQNEAQLDKSGLPSDRFFAERPEGSVSTLKIQRTQQEDSAVYLCASSLRTSGSYEQYFGPGTRLTVT.